This T cell receptor (beta chain) was observed in a study of monozygotic twins with inflammatory bowel disease. TCRdb reprocessed the 5' RACE reads, keeping one entry per CDR3 protein, no DNA. The sample totals some 130,000 distinct CDR3 sequences. The CDR3 is 13 amino acids. The germline gives CDR1 DFQATT, CDR2 SNEGSKA (reference sequence). The source material was blood. V and J are TRBV20-1 and TRBJ1-1; checking the TCRdb D call of TRBD1 is not possible without DNA. The sequence derives from a human donor with ulcerative colitis or Crohn's disease, or a healthy co-twin of an affected twin (not recorded which). The CDR3 spells CSASDRGDTEAFF.